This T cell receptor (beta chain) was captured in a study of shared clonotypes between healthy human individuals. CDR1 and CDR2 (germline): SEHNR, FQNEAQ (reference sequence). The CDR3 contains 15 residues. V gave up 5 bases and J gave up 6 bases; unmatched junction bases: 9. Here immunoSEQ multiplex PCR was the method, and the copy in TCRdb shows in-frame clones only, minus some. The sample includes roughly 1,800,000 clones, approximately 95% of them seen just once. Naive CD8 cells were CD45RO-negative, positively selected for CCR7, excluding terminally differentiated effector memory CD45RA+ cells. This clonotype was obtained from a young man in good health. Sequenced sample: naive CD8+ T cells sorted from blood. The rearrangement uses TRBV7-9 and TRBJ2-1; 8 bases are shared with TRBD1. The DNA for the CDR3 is TGTGCCAGCAGCCATACAGGGGGAAGGGTCAATGAGCAGTTCTTC. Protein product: CASSHTGGRVNEQFF.